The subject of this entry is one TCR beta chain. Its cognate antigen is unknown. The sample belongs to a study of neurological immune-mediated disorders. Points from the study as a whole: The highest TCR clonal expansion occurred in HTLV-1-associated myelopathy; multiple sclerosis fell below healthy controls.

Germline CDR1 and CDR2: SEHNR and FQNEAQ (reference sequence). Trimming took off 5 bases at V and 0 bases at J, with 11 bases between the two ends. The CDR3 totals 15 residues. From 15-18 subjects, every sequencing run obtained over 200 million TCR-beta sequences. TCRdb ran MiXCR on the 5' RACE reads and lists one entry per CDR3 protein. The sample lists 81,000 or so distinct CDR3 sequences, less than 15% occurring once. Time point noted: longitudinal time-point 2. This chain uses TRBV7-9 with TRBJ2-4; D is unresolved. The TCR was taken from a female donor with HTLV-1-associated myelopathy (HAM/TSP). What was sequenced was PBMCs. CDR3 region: CASSQTTVAKNIQYF. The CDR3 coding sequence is TGTGCCAGCAGCCAAACGACGGTAGCCAAAAACATTCAGTACTTC. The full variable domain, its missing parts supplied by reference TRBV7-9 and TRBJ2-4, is DTGVSQNPRHKITKRGQNVTFRCDPISEHNRLYWYRQTLGQGPEFLTYFQNEAQLEKSRLLSDRFSAERPKGSFSTLEIQRTEQGDSAMYLCASSQTTVAKNIQYFGAGTRLSVL.